This entry lists 18 T cell receptor beta chains sequenced from one sample in a study of blood T cells in healthy people across ages. The authors ran a second PCR of about 6 to 11 cycles using a sample-barcoded 5' primer and a J-beta primer mix. TCRdb re-derived calls from the 5' RACE reads in MiXCR, one entry per CDR3 protein. The sample records roughly 1,500,000 distinct CDR3 sequences, roughly 32% being singletons. The sample was blood. These receptors came from a woman in her 30s in good health.

This sequence joins TRBV5-4 and TRBJ2-5, with D perhaps matching TRBD1 (5 bases). The end of the DNA fits TRBJ2-7 better, so the J call may be wrong. Germline CDR1 reads SGHNT; CDR2 reads YYREEE (reference sequence). The length of the CDR3 is 14 residues. CDR3: CASSFSLQGHEQYF. In nucleotides, the CDR3 is TGTGCCAGCAGTTTCAGTCTCCAGGGTCACGAGCAGTACTTC.

The gene calls are TRBV28 and TRBJ2-1, with 9 bases fitting TRBD2. The germline V gene has CDR1 MDHEN and CDR2 SYDVKM. V was pared by 6 bases and J by 0 bases, with 3 bases of the junction left unmatched. The CDR3 runs 15 residues. CDR3 loop: CASRKAGGSYNEQFF. The CDR3, as DNA: TGTGCCAGCAGAAAAGCGGGAGGCTCCTACAATGAGCAGTTCTTC.

The rearrangement links TRBV7-2 to TRBJ2-2; no reliable D call. V was cut by 11 bases and J by 3 bases, with 10 bases left in between. Germline lookup yields CDR1 SGHTA and CDR2 FQGNSA. The CDR3 has 12 residues. The CDR3 sequence: CASGLYTGELFF. Written as DNA, the CDR3 is TGTGCCTCGGGTCTTTACACCGGGGAGCTGTTTTTT. The whole variable domain, filled in from reference TRBV7-2 and TRBJ2-2, reads GAGVSQSPSNKVTEKGKDVELRCDPISGHTALYWYRQSLGQGLEFLIYFQGNSAPDKSGLPSDRFSAERTGGSVSTLTIQRTQQEDSAVYLCASGLYTGELFFGEGSRLTVL.

There are a few counts of this clonotype. This sequence joins TRBV7-2 and TRBJ2-7; TRBD1 matches at 7 bases. The CDR3 has 15 amino acids. V trimming: 5 bases; J trimming: 0 bases; junction bases outside the gene matches: 7. CDR1 is SGHTA, CDR2 FQGNSA, per germline. In DNA, the CDR3 is TGTGCCAGCAGCCCCCAGGGGGTTAACTCCTACGAGCAGTACTTC. Residues: CASSPQGVNSYEQYF.

CDR3 DNA: TGTGCCAGCAGCGTAGCTGGGGGCGGGGCGGTCACAGATACGCAGTATTTT. This translates into CASSVAGGGAVTDTQYF. This chain uses TRBV9 with TRBJ2-3; D could derive from TRBD1 or TRBD2 (6 bases each). This CDR3 contains 17 residues. The germline CDR1 and CDR2 sequences are SGDLS and YYNGEE. Trimming stripped 0 bases from V and 2 bases from J, with 16 bases between.

With regard to this clonotype: A much larger clone lies a single base off, so this may be a read error. The chain carries TRBV4-1 and TRBJ2-1; 8 bases align to TRBD2. V lost 4 bases, J lost 5 bases, and 7 bases stayed unmatched. The germline V gene has CDR1 MGHRA and CDR2 YSYEKL. The CDR3 extends over 15 amino acids. The DNA of the CDR3 is TGCGCCAGCAGCCGGATGACTAGCGACCACAATGAGCAGTTCTTC. It codes for CASSRMTSDHNEQFF.

V usage is TRBV29-1 and J usage is TRBJ2-3; D ambiguous. CDR1 and CDR2 from the germline V gene are SQVTM and ANQGSEA. Trimming removed 8 bases at V and 0 bases at J, with 15 bases between. The CDR3 extends over 14 amino acids. The CDR3 protein is CSSFGTASTDTQYF. CDR3 nucleotide sequence: TGCAGCTCGTTTGGTACGGCTAGCACAGATACGCAGTATTTT.

There are many counts of this clonotype. The chain combines TRBV5-1 with TRBJ2-7, with a possible D match to TRBD2 (5 bases). Germline-derived CDR1 and CDR2 are SGHRS and YFSETQ. The CDR3 is made up of 14 amino acids. V gave up 2 bases and J gave up 5 bases, with 14 bases separating them. As DNA, the CDR3 is TGCGCCAGCAGCTTCCGGACGGGATGGGACGAGCAGTACTTC. Translating it yields CASSFRTGWDEQYF.

The chain has TRBV3-1 and TRBJ1-4; 9 bases match TRBD1. V gave up 3 bases and J gave up 8 bases; unmatched junction bases: 1. CDR1 LGHDT and CDR2 YNNKEL come from the germline V gene (reference sequence). This CDR3 has 13 residues. The CDR3 DNA is TGTGCCAGCAGCCAGGGACAGGGCGAAAAACTGTTTTTT. Its protein is CASSQGQGEKLFF.

On this clonotype itself: A junction end diverges from the germline sequence, so it may reflect a read error. This chain links TRBV12-3 or TRBV12-4 with TRBJ2-3, with 11 bases identical to TRBD2. This CDR3 has 15 amino acids. The CDR3 protein is CASTPSGRRADPQYF. CDR3 coding DNA: TGTGCCAGCACCCCTAGCGGGAGGAGGGCAGATCCGCAGTATTTT.

This clonotype appeared a single time. The chain recombines TRBV19 with TRBJ2-5; D gene unclear. Germline CDR1 and CDR2: LNHDA and SQIVND (reference sequence). The CDR3 loop spans 12 amino acids. V shed 8 bases and J shed 2 bases, with 9 bases lying between them. The CDR3 DNA sequence: TGTGCCAGTGCGAAGGGACAAGAGACCCAGTACTTC. Translating gives CASAKGQETQYF. The full variable domain, with the rest looked up from reference TRBV19 and TRBJ2-5, is DGGITQSPKYLFRKEGQNVTLSCEQNLNHDAMYWYRQDPGQGLRLIYYSQIVNDFQKGDIAEGYSVSREKKESFPLTVTSAQKNPTAFYLCASAKGQETQYFGPGTRLLVL.

The chain recombines TRBV10-2 with TRBJ1-6; D unresolved. This CDR3 region has 12 residues. V was cut by 3 bases and J by 7 bases, with 4 bases left in between. In germline, CDR1 is WSHSY, CDR2 SAAADI. CDR3 sequence (DNA): TGCGCCAGCAGTGACGTCAATTCACCCCTCCACTTT. This codes for CASSDVNSPLHF.

This clonotype was detected a few times. V is TRBV7-2 and J is TRBJ2-1, with 11 bases lining up with TRBD2. V was pared by 6 bases and J by 1 base, with 8 bases of the junction left unmatched. The germline CDR1 and CDR2 sequences are SGHTA and FQGNSA. This CDR3 contains 17 residues. The CDR3 bases are TGTGCCAGCAGACACCCGGGACTAGCGGATTCCTACAATGAGCAGTTCTTC. Amino acid sequence: CASRHPGLADSYNEQFF. Looking up the rest from reference TRBV7-2 and TRBJ2-1 gives the full variable domain: GAGVSQSPSNKVTEKGKDVELRCDPISGHTALYWYRQSLGQGLEFLIYFQGNSAPDKSGLPSDRFSAERTGGSVSTLTIQRTQQEDSAVYLCASRHPGLADSYNEQFFGPGTRLTVL.

The J gene is TRBJ2-1, the V gene TRBV7-9; 7 bases fit TRBD1. The germline CDR1 and CDR2 sequences are SEHNR and FQNEAQ (reference sequence). The CDR3 consists of 15 residues. V shed 10 bases, J shed 6 bases, and the junction held 15 bases outside the gene matches. The CDR3 sequence: CATAASDRASNEQFF. In nucleotides, the CDR3 is TGTGCCACCGCCGCCTCTGACAGGGCCTCCAATGAGCAGTTCTTC.

The sample holds a few counts of this clonotype. This chain connects TRBV12-3 or TRBV12-4 to TRBJ2-7, with D perhaps TRBD2 (7 bases). CDR3 size: 10 residues. V lost 8 bases and J 7 bases, leaving 9 bases between the germline ends. CDR3 residues: CASAGAEQYF. CDR3 DNA: TGTGCCAGCGCGGGGGCAGAGCAGTACTTC.

The V call is TRBV5-1, the J call TRBJ2-1, with D perhaps matching TRBD2 (7 bases). In germline, CDR1 is SGHRS, CDR2 YFSETQ. V was cut by 2 bases and J by 10 bases, with 19 bases left in between. The CDR3 consists of 15 residues. CDR3 amino acids: CASSFRGGSPSEQFF. CDR3 nucleotides: TGCGCCAGCAGCTTTAGGGGGGGCTCCCCGTCCGAGCAGTTCTTC.

The rearrangement links TRBV4-2 to TRBJ2-5; 7 bases align to TRBD2. CDR1 and CDR2 from the germline V gene are LGHNA and YNFKEQ. This CDR3 region has 17 residues. J was trimmed by 5 bases and V by 1 base; bases with no gene match: 13. Here the CDR3 reads CASSQGLAEGVGETQYF. CDR3 sequence (DNA): TGTGCCAGCAGCCAAGGGCTAGCGGAGGGTGTGGGGGAGACCCAGTACTTC.

J is TRBJ1-1 and V is TRBV11-2; maybe TRBD1 (5 bases). Between the trimmed V and J ends, which lost 1 base and 2 bases, there was a span of 11 bases. The CDR3 contains 15 residues. CDR1 is SGHAT and CDR2 is FQNNGV in the germline V gene. The CDR3 sequence is CASSLVAGSNTEAFF. CDR3 coding DNA: TGTGCCAGCAGCTTAGTAGCAGGGAGCAACACTGAAGCTTTCTTT. The variable domain in full, completed from reference TRBV11-2 and TRBJ1-1, reads EAGVAQSPRYKIIEKRQSVAFWCNPISGHATLYWYQQILGQGPKLLIQFQNNGVVDDSQLPKDRFSAERLKGVDSTLKIQPAKLEDSAVYLCASSLVAGSNTEAFFGQGTRLTVV.